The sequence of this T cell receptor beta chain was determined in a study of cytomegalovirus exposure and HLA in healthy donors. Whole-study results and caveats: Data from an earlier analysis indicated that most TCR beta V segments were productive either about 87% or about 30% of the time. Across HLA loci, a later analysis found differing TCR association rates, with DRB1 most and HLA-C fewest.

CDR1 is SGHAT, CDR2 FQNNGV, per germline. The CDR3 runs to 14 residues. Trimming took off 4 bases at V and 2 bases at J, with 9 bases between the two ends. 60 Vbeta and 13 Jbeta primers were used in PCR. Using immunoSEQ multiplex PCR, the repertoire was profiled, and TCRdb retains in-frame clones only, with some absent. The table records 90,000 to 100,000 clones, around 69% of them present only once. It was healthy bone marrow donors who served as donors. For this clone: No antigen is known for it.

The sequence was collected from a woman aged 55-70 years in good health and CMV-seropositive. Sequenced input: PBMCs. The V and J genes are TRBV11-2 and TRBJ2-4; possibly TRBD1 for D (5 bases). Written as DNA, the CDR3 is TGTGCCAGCAGCTCCAGGGTAACCAAAAACATTCAGTACTTC. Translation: CASSSRVTKNIQYF.